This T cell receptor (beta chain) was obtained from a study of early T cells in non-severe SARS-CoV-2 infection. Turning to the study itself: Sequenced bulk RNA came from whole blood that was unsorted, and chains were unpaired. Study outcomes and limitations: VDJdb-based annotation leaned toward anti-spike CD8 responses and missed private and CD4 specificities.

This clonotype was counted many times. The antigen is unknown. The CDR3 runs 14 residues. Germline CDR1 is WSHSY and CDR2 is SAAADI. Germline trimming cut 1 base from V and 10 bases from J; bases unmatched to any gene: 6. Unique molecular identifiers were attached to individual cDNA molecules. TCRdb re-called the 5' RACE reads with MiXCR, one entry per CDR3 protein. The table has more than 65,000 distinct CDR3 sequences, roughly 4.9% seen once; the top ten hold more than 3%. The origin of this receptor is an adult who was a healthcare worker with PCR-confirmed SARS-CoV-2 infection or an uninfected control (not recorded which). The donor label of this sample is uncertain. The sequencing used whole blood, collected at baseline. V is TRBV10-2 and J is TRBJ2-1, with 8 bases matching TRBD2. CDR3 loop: CASSEWRGDREQFF. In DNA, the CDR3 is TGCGCCAGCAGTGAGTGGCGGGGGGATAGAGAGCAGTTCTTC.